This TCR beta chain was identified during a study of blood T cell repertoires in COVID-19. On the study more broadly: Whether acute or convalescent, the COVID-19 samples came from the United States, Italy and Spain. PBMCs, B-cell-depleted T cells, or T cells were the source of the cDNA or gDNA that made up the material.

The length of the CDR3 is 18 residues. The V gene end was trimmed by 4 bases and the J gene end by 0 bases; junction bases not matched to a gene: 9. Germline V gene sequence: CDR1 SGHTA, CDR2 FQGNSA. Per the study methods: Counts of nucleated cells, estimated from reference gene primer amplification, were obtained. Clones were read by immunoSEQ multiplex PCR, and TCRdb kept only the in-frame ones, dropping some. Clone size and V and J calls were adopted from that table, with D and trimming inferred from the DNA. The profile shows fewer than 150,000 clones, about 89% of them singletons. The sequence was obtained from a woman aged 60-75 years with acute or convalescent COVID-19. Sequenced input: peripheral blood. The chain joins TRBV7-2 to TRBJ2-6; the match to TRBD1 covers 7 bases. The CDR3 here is CASSSPGGSSSGANVLTF. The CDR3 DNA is TGTGCCAGCAGCTCCCCAGGGGGTTCTAGCTCTGGGGCCAACGTCCTGACTTTC.